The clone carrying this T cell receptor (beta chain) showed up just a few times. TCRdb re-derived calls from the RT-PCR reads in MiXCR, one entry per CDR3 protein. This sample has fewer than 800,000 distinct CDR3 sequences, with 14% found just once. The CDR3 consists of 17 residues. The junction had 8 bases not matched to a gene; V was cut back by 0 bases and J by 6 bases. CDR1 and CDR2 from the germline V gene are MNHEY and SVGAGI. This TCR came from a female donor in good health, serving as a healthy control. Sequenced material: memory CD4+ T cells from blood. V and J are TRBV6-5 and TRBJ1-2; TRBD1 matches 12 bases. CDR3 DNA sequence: TGTGCCAGCAGTTACTCGGTACTGGGACAGGGGGCCCATGGCTACACCTTC. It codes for CASSYSVLGQGAHGYTF.